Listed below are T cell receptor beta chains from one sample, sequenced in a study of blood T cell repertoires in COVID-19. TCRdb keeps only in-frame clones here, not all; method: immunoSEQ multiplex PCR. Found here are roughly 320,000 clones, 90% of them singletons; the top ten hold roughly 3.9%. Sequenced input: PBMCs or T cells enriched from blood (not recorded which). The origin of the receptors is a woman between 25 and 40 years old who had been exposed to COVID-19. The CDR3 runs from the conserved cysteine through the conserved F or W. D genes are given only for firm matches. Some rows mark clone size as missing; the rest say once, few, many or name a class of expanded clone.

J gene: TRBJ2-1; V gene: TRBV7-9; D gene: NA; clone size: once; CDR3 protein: CASSLASAGARGFF; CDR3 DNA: TGTGCCAGCAGCTTAGCGTCCGCGGGGGCAAGGGGGTTCTTC
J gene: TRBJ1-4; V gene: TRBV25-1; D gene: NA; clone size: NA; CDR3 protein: CASSESGQGVNEKLFF; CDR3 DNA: TGTGCCAGCAGTGAATCTGGCCAGGGCGTCAATGAAAAACTGTTTTTT
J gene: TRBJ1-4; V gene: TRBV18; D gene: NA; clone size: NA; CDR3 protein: CASREQVGNEKLFF; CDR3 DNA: TGTGCCAGCCGAGAACAGGTCGGTAATGAAAAACTGTTTTTT
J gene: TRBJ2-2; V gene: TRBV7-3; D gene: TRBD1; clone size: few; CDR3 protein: CASSFAGTGKGELFF; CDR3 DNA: TGTGCCAGCAGCTTCGCCGGGACAGGAAAAGGGGAGCTGTTTTTT
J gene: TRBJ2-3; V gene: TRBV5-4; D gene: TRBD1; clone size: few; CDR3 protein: CASSPPGQGRDTQYF; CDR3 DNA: TGTGCCAGCAGCCCTCCGGGACAGGGGAGAGATACGCAGTATTTT
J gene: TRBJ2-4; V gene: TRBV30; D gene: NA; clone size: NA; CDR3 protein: CAWSVGVAKNIQYF; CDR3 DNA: TGTGCCTGGAGTGTCGGAGTTGCCAAAAACATTCAGTACTTC
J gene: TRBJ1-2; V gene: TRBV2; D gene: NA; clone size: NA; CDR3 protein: CASSVRGNYGYTF; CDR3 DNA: TGTGCCAGCAGTGTACGGGGTAACTATGGCTACACCTTC
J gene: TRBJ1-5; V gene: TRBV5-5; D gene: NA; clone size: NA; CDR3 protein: CASSLGGQQPQHF; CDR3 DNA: TGTGCCAGCAGCTTGGGGGGGCAACAGCCCCAGCATTTT
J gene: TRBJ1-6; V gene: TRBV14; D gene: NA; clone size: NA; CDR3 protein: CASSQGQYNSPLHF; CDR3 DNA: TGTGCCAGCAGCCAAGGACAGTATAATTCACCCCTCCACTTT
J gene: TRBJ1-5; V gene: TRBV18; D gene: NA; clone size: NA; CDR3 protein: CASSQGNSNQPQHF; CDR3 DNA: TGTGCCAGCTCACAGGGGAATAGCAATCAGCCCCAGCATTTT